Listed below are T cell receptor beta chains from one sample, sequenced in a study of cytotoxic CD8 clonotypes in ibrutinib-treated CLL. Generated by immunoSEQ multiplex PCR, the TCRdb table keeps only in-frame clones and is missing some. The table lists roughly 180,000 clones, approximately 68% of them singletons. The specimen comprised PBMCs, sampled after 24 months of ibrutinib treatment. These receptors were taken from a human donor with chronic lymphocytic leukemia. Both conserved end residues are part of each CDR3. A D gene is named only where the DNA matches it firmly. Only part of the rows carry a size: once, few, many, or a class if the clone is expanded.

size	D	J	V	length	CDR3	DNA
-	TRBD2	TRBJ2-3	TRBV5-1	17	CASSSGGTSGSFDTQYF	TGCGCCAGCAGCTCCGGCGGTACTAGCGGGAGTTTTGATACGCAGTATTTT
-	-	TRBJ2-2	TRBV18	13	CASSPRELGELFF	TGTGCCAGCTCACCGAGGGAACTGGGGGAGCTGTTTTTT
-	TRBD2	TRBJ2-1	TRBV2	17	CASSTPQAGDTGNEQFF	TGTGCCAGCAGCACCCCGCAGGCGGGAGATACGGGGAATGAGCAGTTCTTC
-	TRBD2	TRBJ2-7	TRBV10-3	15	CAISERSSGSYEQYF	TGTGCCATCAGTGAGCGGTCTAGCGGGAGTTACGAGCAGTACTTC
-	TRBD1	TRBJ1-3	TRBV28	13	CASSSQGLYTIYF	TGTGCCAGCAGTTCACAGGGGCTATACACCATATATTTT
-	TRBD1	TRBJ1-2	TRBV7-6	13	CASSSQGGAGYTF	TGTGCCAGCAGCTCCCAGGGGGGCGCCGGCTACACCTTC
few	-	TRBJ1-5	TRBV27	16	CASTRPLRNSNQPQHF	TGTGCCAGCACCCGCCCCCTGCGGAATAGCAATCAGCCCCAGCATTTT
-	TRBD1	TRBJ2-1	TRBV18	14	CASSPATGPNEQFF	TGTGCCAGCTCACCTGCGACAGGGCCCAATGAGCAGTTCTTC
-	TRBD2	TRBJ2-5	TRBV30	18	CAWSPGTRYWGSQETQYF	TGTGCCTGGAGTCCTGGGACTAGATATTGGGGTAGCCAAGAGACCCAGTACTTC
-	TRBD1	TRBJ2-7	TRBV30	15	CAWSVFETGTYEQYF	TGTGCCTGGAGTGTGTTTGAGACAGGGACCTACGAGCAGTACTTC
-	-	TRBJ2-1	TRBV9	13	CASSVQGYNEQFF	TGTGCCAGCAGCGTCCAGGGGTACAATGAGCAGTTCTTC
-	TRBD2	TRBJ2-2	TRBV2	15	CASLSRGSGTGELFF	TGTGCCAGCCTTTCACGCGGGAGCGGCACCGGGGAGCTGTTTTTT
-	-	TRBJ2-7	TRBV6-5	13	CASSLGLTYEQYF	TGTGCCAGCAGCCTGGGACTGACCTACGAGCAGTACTTC
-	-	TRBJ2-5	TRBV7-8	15	CASSLGASAPETQYF	TGTGCCAGCAGCTTAGGTGCTAGTGCCCCAGAGACCCAGTACTTC
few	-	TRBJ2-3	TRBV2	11	CASLQGFTQYF	TGTGCCAGCCTTCAGGGATTTACGCAGTATTTT
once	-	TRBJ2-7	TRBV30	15	CAWGRVRTGRDEQYF	TGTGCCTGGGGTCGGGTTCGGACAGGGAGGGACGAGCAGTACTTC
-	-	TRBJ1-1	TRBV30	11	CAWSVEESDFF	TGTGCCTGGAGTGTAGAGGAATCGGATTTCTTT
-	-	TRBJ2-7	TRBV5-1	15	CASSLEGGGTYEQYF	TGCGCCAGCAGCTTGGAAGGGGGAGGGACCTACGAGCAGTACTTC
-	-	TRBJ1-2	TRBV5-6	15	CASSIDPLVRQGYTF	TGTGCCAGCAGCATTGACCCGTTGGTGAGGCAAGGCTACACCTTC
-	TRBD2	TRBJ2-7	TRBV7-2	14	CASSWGLAAYEQYF	TGTGCCAGCAGCTGGGGACTAGCGGCCTACGAGCAGTACTTC
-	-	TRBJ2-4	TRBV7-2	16	CASSGPLVRGSYIQYF	TGTGCCAGCAGCGGACCCCTAGTTAGAGGGTCCTACATTCAGTACTTC
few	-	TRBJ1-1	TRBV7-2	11	CASSRNTEAFF	TGTGCCAGCAGCCGGAACACTGAAGCTTTCTTT
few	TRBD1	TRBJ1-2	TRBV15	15	CATSRERDRAGGYTF	TGTGCCACCAGCAGAGAACGGGACAGGGCGGGAGGCTACACCTTC